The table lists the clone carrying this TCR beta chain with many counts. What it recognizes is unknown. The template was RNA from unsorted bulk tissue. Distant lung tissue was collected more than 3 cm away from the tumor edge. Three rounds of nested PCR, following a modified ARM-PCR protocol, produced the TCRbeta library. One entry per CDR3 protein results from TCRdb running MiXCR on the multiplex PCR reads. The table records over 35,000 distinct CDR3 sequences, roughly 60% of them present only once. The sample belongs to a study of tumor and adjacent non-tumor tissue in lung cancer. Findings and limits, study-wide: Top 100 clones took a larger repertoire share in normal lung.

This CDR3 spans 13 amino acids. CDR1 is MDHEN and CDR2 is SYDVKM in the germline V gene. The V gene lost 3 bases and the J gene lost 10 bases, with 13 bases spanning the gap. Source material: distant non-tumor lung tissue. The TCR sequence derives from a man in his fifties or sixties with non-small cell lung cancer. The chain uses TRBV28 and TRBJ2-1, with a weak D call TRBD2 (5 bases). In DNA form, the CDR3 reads TGTGCCAGCAGTTTCAACTTCCGGGGAGAGCAGTTCTTC. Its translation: CASSFNFRGEQFF. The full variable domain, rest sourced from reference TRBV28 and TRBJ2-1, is DVKVTQSSRYLVKRTGEKVFLECVQDMDHENMFWYRQDPGLGLRLIYFSYDVKMKEKGDIPEGYSVSREKKERFSLILESASTNQTSMYLCASSFNFRGEQFFGPGTRLTVL.